This T cell receptor (beta chain) came from a study of PD-L1 blockade in urothelial cancer. V gave up 2 bases and J gave up 4 bases; unmatched junction bases: 3. Germline CDR1 reads SGHRS; CDR2 reads YFSETQ. The CDR3 totals 15 residues. On this clone itself: Its antigen is unidentified.

Urothelial carcinoma, locally advanced or metastatic, affected the patients. Whole-study results and caveats: Patients with durable benefit had greater blood expansion of tumor-associated TCR clones 3 weeks into treatment.

TCRdb's table, derived via immunoSEQ multiplex PCR, lists solely in-frame clones and lacks some. This sample has about 88,000 clones; more than 85% occur once, and the top ten carry roughly a tenth. V gene TRBV5-1 combines with J gene TRBJ2-1; the match to TRBD2 covers 10 bases. This sequence originates from a man between 60 and 75 years old with urothelial cancer. The sample consisted of PBMCs, taken around atezolizumab (anti-PD-L1) treatment. The CDR3 DNA is TGCGCCAGCAGCTTCCTAGCGGGGGCTTACAATGAGCAGTTCTTC. It codes for CASSFLAGAYNEQFF.